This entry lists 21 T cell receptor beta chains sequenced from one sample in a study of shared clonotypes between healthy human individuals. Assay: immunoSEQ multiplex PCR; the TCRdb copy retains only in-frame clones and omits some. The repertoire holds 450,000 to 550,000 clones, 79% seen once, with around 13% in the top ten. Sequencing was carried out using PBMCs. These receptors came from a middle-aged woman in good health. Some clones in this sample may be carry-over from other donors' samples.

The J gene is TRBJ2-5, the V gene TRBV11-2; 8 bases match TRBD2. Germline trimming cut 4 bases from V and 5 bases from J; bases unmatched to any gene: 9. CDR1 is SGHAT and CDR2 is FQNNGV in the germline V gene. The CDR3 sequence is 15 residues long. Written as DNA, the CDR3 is TGTGCCAGCAGCTCGGGAGGGGGGGGCGGCGAGACCCAGTACTTC. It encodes CASSSGGGGGETQYF.

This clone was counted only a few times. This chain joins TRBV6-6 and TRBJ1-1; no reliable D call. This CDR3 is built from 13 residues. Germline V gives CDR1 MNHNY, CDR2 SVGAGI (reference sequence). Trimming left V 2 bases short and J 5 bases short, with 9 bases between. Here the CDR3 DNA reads TGTGCCAGCAGTTACGTCGGCTCGACTGAAGCTTTCTTT. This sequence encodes CASSYVGSTEAFF.

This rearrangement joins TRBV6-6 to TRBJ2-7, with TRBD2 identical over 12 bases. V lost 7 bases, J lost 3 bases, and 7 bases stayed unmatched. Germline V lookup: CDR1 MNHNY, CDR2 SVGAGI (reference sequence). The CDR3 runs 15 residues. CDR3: CASTAGLAGIYEQYF. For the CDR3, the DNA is TGTGCCAGCACCGCGGGACTAGCGGGCATCTACGAGCAGTACTTC.

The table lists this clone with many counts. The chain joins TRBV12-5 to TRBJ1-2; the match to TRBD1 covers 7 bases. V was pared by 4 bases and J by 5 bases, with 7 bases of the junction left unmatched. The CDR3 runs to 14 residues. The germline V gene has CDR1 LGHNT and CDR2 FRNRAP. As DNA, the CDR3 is TGTGCTAGTGGTTCCTCCGACAGGGATTATGGCTACACCTTC. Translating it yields CASGSSDRDYGYTF.

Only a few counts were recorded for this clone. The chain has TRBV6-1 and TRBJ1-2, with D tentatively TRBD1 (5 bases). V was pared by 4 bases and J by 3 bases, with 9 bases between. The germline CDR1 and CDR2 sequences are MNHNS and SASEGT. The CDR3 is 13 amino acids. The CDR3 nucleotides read TGTGCCAGCAGTGCCTGGACATACTATGGCTACACCTTC. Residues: CASSAWTYYGYTF.

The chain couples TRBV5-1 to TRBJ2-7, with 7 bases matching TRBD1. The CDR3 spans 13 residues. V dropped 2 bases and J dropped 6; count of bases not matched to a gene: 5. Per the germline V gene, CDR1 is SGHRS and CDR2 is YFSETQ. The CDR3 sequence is CASSFRQGLEQYF. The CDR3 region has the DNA TGCGCCAGCAGCTTCCGACAGGGTCTCGAGCAGTACTTC.

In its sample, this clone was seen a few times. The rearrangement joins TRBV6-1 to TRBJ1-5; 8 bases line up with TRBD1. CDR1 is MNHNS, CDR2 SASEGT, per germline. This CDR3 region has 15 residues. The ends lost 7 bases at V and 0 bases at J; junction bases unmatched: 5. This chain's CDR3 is CASKDRGYSNQPQHF. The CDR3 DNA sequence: TGTGCCAGCAAAGACAGGGGTTATAGCAATCAGCCCCAGCATTTT.

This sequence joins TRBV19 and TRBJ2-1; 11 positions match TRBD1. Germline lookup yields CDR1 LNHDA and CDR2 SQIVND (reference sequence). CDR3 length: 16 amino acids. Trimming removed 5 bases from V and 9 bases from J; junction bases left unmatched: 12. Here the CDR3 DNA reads TGTGCCAGTAGTTCCCTGGACAGGGGGCGCATAGGTGAGCAGTTCTTC. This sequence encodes CASSSLDRGRIGEQFF.

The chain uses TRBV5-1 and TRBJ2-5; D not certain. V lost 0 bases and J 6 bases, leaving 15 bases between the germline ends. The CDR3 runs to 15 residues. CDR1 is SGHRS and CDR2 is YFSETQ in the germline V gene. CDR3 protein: CASSLEVASQKTQYF. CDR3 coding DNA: TGCGCCAGCAGCTTGGAAGTTGCCTCGCAAAAGACCCAGTACTTC.

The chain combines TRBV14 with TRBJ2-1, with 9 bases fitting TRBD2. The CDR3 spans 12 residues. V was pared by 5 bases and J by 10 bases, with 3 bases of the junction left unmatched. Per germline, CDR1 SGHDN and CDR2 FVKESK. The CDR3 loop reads CASSWTSVEQFF. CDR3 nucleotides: TGTGCCAGCAGCTGGACTAGCGTGGAGCAGTTCTTC.

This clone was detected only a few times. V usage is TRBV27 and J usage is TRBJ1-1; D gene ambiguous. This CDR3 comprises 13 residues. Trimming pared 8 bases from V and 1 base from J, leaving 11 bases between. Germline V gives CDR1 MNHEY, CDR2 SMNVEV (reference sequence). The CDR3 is CASSTMENTEAFF. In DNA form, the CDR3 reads TGTGCCAGCTCAACGATGGAGAACACTGAAGCTTTCTTT.

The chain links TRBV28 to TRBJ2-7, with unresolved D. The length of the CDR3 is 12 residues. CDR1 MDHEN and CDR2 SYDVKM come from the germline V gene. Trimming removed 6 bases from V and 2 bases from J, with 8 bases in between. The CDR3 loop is CASSTAAYEQYF. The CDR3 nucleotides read TGTGCCAGCAGCACAGCCGCCTACGAGCAGTACTTC.

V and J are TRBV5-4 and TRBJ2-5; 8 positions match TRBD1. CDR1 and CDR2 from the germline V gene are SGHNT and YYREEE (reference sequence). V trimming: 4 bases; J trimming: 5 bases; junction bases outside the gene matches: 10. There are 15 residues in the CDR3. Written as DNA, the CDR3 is TGTGCCAGCAGCCATCGGACAGGGAGCGGCGAGACCCAGTACTTC. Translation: CASSHRTGSGETQYF.

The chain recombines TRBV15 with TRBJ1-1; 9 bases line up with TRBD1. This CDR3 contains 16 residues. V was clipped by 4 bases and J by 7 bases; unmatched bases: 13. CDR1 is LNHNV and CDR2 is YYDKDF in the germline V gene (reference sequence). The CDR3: CATSIQGNRGLGEAFF. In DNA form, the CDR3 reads TGTGCCACCAGCATCCAAGGTAACAGGGGGCTTGGTGAAGCTTTCTTT.

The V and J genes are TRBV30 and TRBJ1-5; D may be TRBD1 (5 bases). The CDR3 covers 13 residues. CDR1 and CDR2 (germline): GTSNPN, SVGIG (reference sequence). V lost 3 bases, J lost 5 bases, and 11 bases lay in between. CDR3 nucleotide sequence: TGTGCCTGGAGCCAACTGGGGGATCAGCCCCAGCATTTT. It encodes CAWSQLGDQPQHF.

The CDR3 sequence is CASSLDTYNEQFF. CDR3 nucleotide sequence: TGCGCCAGCAGCTTGGATACCTACAATGAGCAGTTCTTC. The chain recombines TRBV5-1 with TRBJ2-1, with D hard to call. With 0 bases removed from V and 2 bases from J, the gap between germline ends came to 3 bases. This CDR3 region has 13 residues. From germline, CDR1 is SGHRS and CDR2 YFSETQ.

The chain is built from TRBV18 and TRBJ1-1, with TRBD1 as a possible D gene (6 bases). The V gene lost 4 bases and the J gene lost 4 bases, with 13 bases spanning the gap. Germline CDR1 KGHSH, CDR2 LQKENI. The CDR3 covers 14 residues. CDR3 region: CASSLRDTSTEAFF. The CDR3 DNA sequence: TGTGCCAGCTCACTCCGGGACACTAGCACTGAAGCTTTCTTT.

The chain's CDR3 is CASSSYTGTSGYEQYF. The CDR3 nucleotides read TGTGCCAGCAGCTCCTACACCGGGACTAGCGGCTACGAGCAGTACTTC. The gene calls are TRBV7-9 and TRBJ2-7, with 11 positions matching TRBD2. The CDR3 is made up of 16 amino acids. V lost 4 bases to trimming and J lost 3 bases; unmatched junction nucleotides: 8. Looked up from germline, CDR1 is SEHNR and CDR2 is FQNEAQ (reference sequence).

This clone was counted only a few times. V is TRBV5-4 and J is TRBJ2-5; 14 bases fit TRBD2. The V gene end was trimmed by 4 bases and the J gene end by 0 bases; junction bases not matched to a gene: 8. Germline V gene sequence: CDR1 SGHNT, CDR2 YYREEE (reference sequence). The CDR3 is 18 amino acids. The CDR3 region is CASSPGLAGVPNQETQYF. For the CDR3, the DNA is TGTGCCAGCAGCCCGGGACTAGCGGGAGTACCAAACCAAGAGACCCAGTACTTC. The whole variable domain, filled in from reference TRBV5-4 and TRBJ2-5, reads ETGVTQSPTHLIKTRGQQVTLRCSSQSGHNTVSWYQQALGQGPQFIFQYYREEENGRGNFPPRFSGLQFPNYSSELNVNALELDDSALYLCASSPGLAGVPNQETQYFGPGTRLLVL.

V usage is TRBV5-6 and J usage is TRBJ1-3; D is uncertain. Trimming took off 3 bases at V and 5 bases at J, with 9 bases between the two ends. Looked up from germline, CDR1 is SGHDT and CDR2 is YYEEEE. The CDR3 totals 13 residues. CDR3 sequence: CASSSADRNTIYF. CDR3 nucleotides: TGTGCCAGCAGCTCCGCGGACCGAAACACCATATATTTT.

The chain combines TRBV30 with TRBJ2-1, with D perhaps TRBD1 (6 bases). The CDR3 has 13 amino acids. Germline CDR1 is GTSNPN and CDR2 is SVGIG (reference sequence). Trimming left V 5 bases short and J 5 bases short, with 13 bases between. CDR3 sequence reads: CAWRKDRNNEQFF. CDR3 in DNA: TGTGCCTGGCGCAAGGACAGAAACAATGAGCAGTTCTTC.